This T cell receptor (beta chain) was recorded in a study of response to subunit inactivated influenza vaccine. TCRdb independently ran MiXCR on the RT-PCR reads; one entry per CDR3 protein. Among under 950,000 distinct CDR3 sequences, 21% were seen once, and the ten largest hold roughly 10%. Germline V gene sequence: CDR1 SGHDT, CDR2 YYEEEE. The junction had 5 bases not matched to a gene; V was cut back by 4 bases and J by 3 bases. This CDR3 has 14 amino acids. The specimen comprised PBMCs from blood, sampled less than 6 days after vaccination. The sequence derives from a man in his forties or fifties who received an inactivated influenza vaccine. The chain joins TRBV5-6 to TRBJ2-7, with 9 bases identical to TRBD1. The CDR3 here is CASSDDRGSYEQYF. CDR3 coding DNA: TGTGCCAGCAGCGATGACAGGGGGAGCTACGAGCAGTACTTC.